This TCR beta chain is from a study of shared clonotypes between healthy human individuals. Study-level background: Each donor's CD4 naive and CD4 memory cells filled three plates apiece, CD8 naive two, and CD8 memory one.

The CDR3 is 16 residues long. Germline V gene lookup returns CDR1 SGHRS and CDR2 YFSETQ. Trimming removed 0 bases from V and 7 bases from J, with 17 bases in between. Data came from immunoSEQ multiplex PCR; TCRdb stores just in-frame clones and leaves some out. Among 1.4 million or so clones, roughly 98.5% were seen once, and the ten largest hold roughly 0.35%. This TCR derives from a man between 25 and 39 years old in good health. The source material was naive CD4+ T cells sorted from blood. Subset meaning: CD45RA+ positively selected. The V call is TRBV5-1, the J call TRBJ2-1; tentatively, D is TRBD2 (5 bases). CDR3 amino acids: CASSLERTPEMNEQFF. CDR3 in DNA: TGCGCCAGCAGCTTGGAGCGGACTCCCGAGATGAATGAGCAGTTCTTC.